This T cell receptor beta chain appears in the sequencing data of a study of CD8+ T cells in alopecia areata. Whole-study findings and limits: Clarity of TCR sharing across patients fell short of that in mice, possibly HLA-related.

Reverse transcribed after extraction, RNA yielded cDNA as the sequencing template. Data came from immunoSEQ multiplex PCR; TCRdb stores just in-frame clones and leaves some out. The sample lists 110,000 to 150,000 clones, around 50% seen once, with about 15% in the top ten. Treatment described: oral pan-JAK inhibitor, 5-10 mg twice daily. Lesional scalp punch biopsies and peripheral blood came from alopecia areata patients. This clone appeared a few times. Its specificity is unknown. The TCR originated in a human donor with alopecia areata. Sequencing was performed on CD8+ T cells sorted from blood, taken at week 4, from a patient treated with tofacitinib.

The CDR3: CSVDRGGLTDTQYF. The CDR3 bases are TGCAGCGTTGATCGGGGGGGGCTAACAGATACGCAGTATTTT. The chain is built from TRBV29-1 and TRBJ2-3, with 8 bases fitting TRBD2. Germline V gene sequence: CDR1 SQVTM, CDR2 ANQGSEA. Unmatched junction bases numbered 5, after V lost 3 bases and J lost 3 bases. There are 14 residues in the CDR3.